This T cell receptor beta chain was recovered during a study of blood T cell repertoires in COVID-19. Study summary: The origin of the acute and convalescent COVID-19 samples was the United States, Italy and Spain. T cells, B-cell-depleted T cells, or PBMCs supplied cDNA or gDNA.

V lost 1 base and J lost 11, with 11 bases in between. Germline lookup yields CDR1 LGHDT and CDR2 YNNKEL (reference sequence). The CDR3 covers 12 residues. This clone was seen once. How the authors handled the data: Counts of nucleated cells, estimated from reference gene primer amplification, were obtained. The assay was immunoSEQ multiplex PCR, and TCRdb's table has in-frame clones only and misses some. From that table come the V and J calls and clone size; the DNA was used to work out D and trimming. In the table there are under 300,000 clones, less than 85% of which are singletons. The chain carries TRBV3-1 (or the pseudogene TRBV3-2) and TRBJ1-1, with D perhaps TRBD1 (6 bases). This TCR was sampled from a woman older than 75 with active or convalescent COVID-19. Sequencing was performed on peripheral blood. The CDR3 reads CASSQGGGDAFF. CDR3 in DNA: TGTGCCAGCAGCCAAGGAGGGGGTGACGCTTTCTTT.